Detailed here is one TCR beta chain. The PCR employed 60 Vbeta primers together with 13 Jbeta primers. Sequencing was performed with immunoSEQ multiplex PCR; in TCRdb, only in-frame clones are kept and a portion is missing. Here the sample table reports 150,000 to 200,000 clones. The record originates from a study of cytomegalovirus exposure and HLA in healthy donors. Looked up from germline, CDR1 is MNHNS and CDR2 is SASEGT. CDR3 length: 15 residues. V lost 8 bases and J lost 1, with 15 bases in between. The V and J genes are TRBV6-1 and TRBJ1-5; TRBD1 is a possible D gene (5 bases). The origin of this receptor is a man aged 25 to 45 in good health and CMV-seronegative. What was sequenced was PBMCs. For the CDR3, the DNA is TGTGCCAGCCTCTCCGGGGGGTTCAGCAATCAGCCCCAGCATTTT. This sequence encodes CASLSGGFSNQPQHF.